The clone carrying this T cell receptor (beta chain) was detected only a few times. Its antigen is still unknown. 13 Jbeta primers and 60 Vbeta primers were used for the PCR. TCRdb's table, derived via immunoSEQ multiplex PCR, lists solely in-frame clones and lacks some. Here the sample spans 150,000 to 200,000 clones, around 80% being singletons. CDR1 ENHRY and CDR2 SYGVKD come from the germline V gene. V shed 2 bases, J shed 6 bases, and the junction held 4 bases outside the gene matches. This CDR3 comprises 13 residues. These data are taken from a study of cytomegalovirus exposure and HLA in healthy donors. Points from the study as a whole: Roughly uniform depth of sequencing across donors was assumed in presence/absence analyses. Most TCR beta V segments were productive about 87% or about 30% of the time in an earlier analysis. Using a false discovery rate of 0.05, a later analysis showed that approximately 16,000 TCR beta sequences were associated with HLA alleles.

The V and J genes are TRBV10-3 and TRBJ2-7; TRBD1 matches 7 bases. This receptor was taken from a man aged 18 to 30 in good health and CMV-seronegative. Sequenced: PBMCs. CDR3 DNA sequence: TGTGCCATCAGTGAGGGGACAGTTGGCGAGCAGTACTTC. This encodes CAISEGTVGEQYF.